The following is a TCR beta chain sequence with its context. This sample is drawn from a study of blood T cell repertoires in COVID-19. About the study: Some COVID-19 samples were acute and others convalescent; all came from the United States, Italy and Spain. PBMCs, B-cell-depleted T cells, or T cells provided the cDNA or gDNA that made up the material.

Clones were read by immunoSEQ multiplex PCR, and TCRdb kept only the in-frame ones, dropping some. The sample yields more than 250,000 clones, nearly 90% seen once. Study members were between roughly 18 and 100 years old and lived in 25 or so US regions. Participant-given clinical history determined each cohort assignment. J lost 10 bases, V lost 3 bases, and 9 bases had no gene match. This CDR3 contains 14 residues. Germline-derived CDR1 and CDR2 are LNHDA and SQIVND (reference sequence). The gene calls are TRBV19 and TRBJ1-5; 7 bases fit TRBD1. This TCR came from a woman in her 30s who had recovered from COVID-19. What was sequenced was PBMCs or T cells enriched from blood (not recorded which). This CDR3 is CASSIRGQFAPQHF. The DNA of the CDR3 is TGTGCCAGTAGTATCCGGGGACAGTTTGCACCCCAGCATTTT.